These 27 T cell receptor beta chains share one sample of origin, sequenced in a study of blood T cells in healthy people across ages. For the second PCR, which ran for 7 to 11 cycles, a sample-barcoded 5' primer and a J-beta primer mix were used. TCRdb reanalysed the 5' RACE reads using MiXCR and keeps one entry per CDR3 protein. The sample lists under 2 million distinct CDR3 sequences, about 35% occurring once. Sequencing input: blood. All receptors come from a woman aged 25 to 45 in good health.

The sample holds a few counts of this clonotype. The rearrangement links TRBV9 to TRBJ1-2, with unresolved D. The CDR3 has 17 residues. V gave up 4 bases and J gave up 0 bases, with 19 bases separating them. Germline V gene data show CDR1 as SGDLS and CDR2 as YYNGEE. CDR3 sequence (DNA): TGTGCCAGCAGCCCTCGGTACGGGGAAACTTCTAACTATGGCTACACCTTC. Translating gives CASSPRYGETSNYGYTF.

This clonotype showed up just a few times. This chain joins TRBV5-1 and TRBJ2-7; D assignment may be TRBD1 or TRBD2 (6 bases each). The germline V and J ends were trimmed by 4 bases and 5 bases, with 16 bases remaining between them. The CDR3 has 14 amino acids. Germline V CDR1 and CDR2: SGHRS, YFSETQ. For the CDR3, the DNA is TGCGCCAGCAGCGCCGGACGGGGGCGGCACGAGCAGTACTTC. Translating it yields CASSAGRGRHEQYF.

The chain couples TRBV9 to TRBJ2-7; 9 bases match TRBD1. The CDR3 runs to 15 residues. The V gene's germline CDR1 is SGDLS and CDR2 YYNGEE. The ends lost 2 bases at V and 1 base at J; junction bases unmatched: 4. The CDR3 reads CASSVGTGWSYEQYF. In nucleotides, the CDR3 is TGTGCCAGCAGCGTTGGGACAGGGTGGTCCTACGAGCAGTACTTC. The full variable domain, its missing parts supplied by reference TRBV9 and TRBJ2-7, is DSGVTQTPKHLITATGQRVTLRCSPRSGDLSVYWYQQSLDQGLQFLIQYYNGEERAKGNILERFSAQQFPDLHSELNLSSLELGDSALYFCASSVGTGWSYEQYFGPGTRLTVT.

The chain recombines TRBV7-9 with TRBJ1-1; D uncertain. Trimming pared 1 base from V and 6 bases from J, leaving 12 bases between. The CDR3 has 14 amino acids. Germline-derived CDR1 and CDR2 are SEHNR and FQNEAQ (reference sequence). In DNA form, the CDR3 reads TGTGCCAGCAGCTTAGATTTCGGGCAGGCTGAAGCTTTCTTT. Translation: CASSLDFGQAEAFF.

This clonotype was counted a few times. The genes are TRBV20-1 and TRBJ2-1; 7 positions agree with TRBD2. The CDR3 totals 15 residues. V lost 5 bases to trimming and J lost 8 bases; unmatched junction nucleotides: 15. Germline V gives CDR1 DFQATT, CDR2 SNEGSKA (reference sequence). DNA of the CDR3: TGCAGTGCTGGAGTCGGCGGGAGATCGAGGGATGAGCAGTTCTTC. It encodes CSAGVGGRSRDEQFF.

Written as DNA, the CDR3 is TGTGCCAGCAGTTACGGGACAGGGGAAACCTACGAGCAGTACTTC. Translated: CASSYGTGETYEQYF. The chain joins TRBV12-3 or TRBV12-4 to TRBJ2-7, with 10 bases that match TRBD1. The V and J ends lost 4 bases and 2 bases, in that order; junction bases with no gene match: 5. The CDR3 length is 15 residues.

This clonotype was observed a few times. The V call is TRBV5-4, the J call TRBJ2-5; no firm D call. Trimming shortened V by 4 bases and J by 5 bases, and 12 bases separated the two germline ends. Germline V gene data show CDR1 as SGHNT and CDR2 as YYREEE (reference sequence). The CDR3 extends over 13 amino acids. The CDR3 DNA reads as TGTGCCAGCAGCCTCCTTACTTTTGAGACCCAGTACTTC. This sequence encodes CASSLLTFETQYF. The full variable domain, its missing parts supplied by reference TRBV5-4 and TRBJ2-5, is ETGVTQSPTHLIKTRGQQVTLRCSSQSGHNTVSWYQQALGQGPQFIFQYYREEENGRGNFPPRFSGLQFPNYSSELNVNALELDDSALYLCASSLLTFETQYFGPGTRLLVL.

This clonotype was picked up a small number of times. One end of the junction is discordant with germline, which a read error may explain. The V gene is TRBV20-1, the J gene TRBJ2-3, with 9 bases identical to TRBD2. Germline V CDR1 and CDR2: DFQATT, SNEGSKA (reference sequence). CDR3 length: 14 residues. CDR3 sequence (DNA): TGCAGTGCTACGGGGCGGGGGGGCACAGGTACGCAGTATTTT. Translating gives CSATGRGGTGTQYF.

The gene calls are TRBV11-2 and TRBJ2-7; D may match TRBD1 or TRBD2 (6 bases each). This CDR3 contains 16 residues. CDR1 SGHAT and CDR2 FQNNGV come from the germline V gene. Deletions cut 1 base from V and 2 bases from J, with 15 bases between. The CDR3 is CASSLGRGDKTYEQYF. CDR3 DNA sequence: TGTGCCAGCAGCTTAGGCCGCGGGGACAAAACCTACGAGCAGTACTTC.

Written as DNA, the CDR3 is TGTGCCAGCACCCCAGGTCCCGCGCTAGAGACCCAGTACTTC. Its translation: CASTPGPALETQYF. The chain joins TRBV7-7 to TRBJ2-5; no clear D. This CDR3 spans 14 amino acids. Trimming cost V 7 bases and J 4 bases, with 16 bases left between them. The germline gives CDR1 SSHAT, CDR2 FNYEAQ (reference sequence). The full variable domain, its missing parts supplied by reference TRBV7-7 and TRBJ2-5, is GAGVSQSPRYKVTKRGQDVTLRCDPISSHATLYWYQQALGQGPEFLTYFNYEAQPDKSGLPSDRFSAERPEGSISTLTIQRTEQRDSAMYRCASTPGPALETQYFGPGTRLLVL.

This clonotype was found a few times. One junction end does not reproduce the germline sequence, and a read error may be involved. V gene TRBV7-8 combines with J gene TRBJ2-1; 10 bases map to TRBD2. Germline V gene sequence: CDR1 SGHVS, CDR2 FQNEAQ. The CDR3 spans 15 residues. In DNA, the CDR3 is TGTGCCAGCAGCTCGGGAGCGGGAGGGTTCAATGAGCGGTTCTTC. Its translation is CASSSGAGGFNERFF.

The chain links TRBV27 to TRBJ1-5, with a tentative D call TRBD1 (6 bases). The CDR3 totals 16 residues. V lost 5 bases and J lost 7, with 21 bases in between. Germline CDR1 reads MNHEY; CDR2 reads SMNVEV (reference sequence). The CDR3 DNA follows: TGTGCCAGCAGTCCCCGGGACGGGGGGCGAGGGCAGCCCCAGCATTTT. It encodes CASSPRDGGRGQPQHF.

The chain has TRBV5-1 and TRBJ2-3, with TRBD1 as a possible D gene (5 bases). Trimming shortened V by 7 bases and J by 2 bases, and 14 bases separated the two germline ends. Germline V CDR1 and CDR2: SGHRS, YFSETQ. The CDR3 is 14 amino acids. CDR3 protein: CASREGALTDTQYF. CDR3 DNA: TGCGCCAGCCGCGAAGGGGCCCTCACAGATACGCAGTATTTT.

This chain joins TRBV7-2 and TRBJ2-1; 7 bases match TRBD2. CDR1 is SGHTA and CDR2 is FQGNSA in the germline V gene. This CDR3 region has 15 residues. In nucleotides, the CDR3 is TGTGCGATGGGGGGAGGGCCTGGGGGCTACAATGAGCAGTTCTTC. Its translation: CAMGGGPGGYNEQFF.

About this clonotype: Since a much larger clone is just one base distant, this may be a read error. This chain uses TRBV27 with TRBJ1-2, with TRBD1 matching 12 bases. The CDR3 runs to 17 residues. The germline CDR1 and CDR2 sequences are MNHEY and SMNVEV (reference sequence). In DNA form, the CDR3 reads TGTGCCGGCAGTCCCCGGGACAGGGGGCCCCATCCGGATGGCTACACCTTC. This sequence encodes CAGSPRDRGPHPDGYTF.

The table lists this clonotype with a few counts. V and J are TRBV5-1 and TRBJ2-3; D may be TRBD2 (5 bases). The CDR3 spans 15 residues. Looked up from germline, CDR1 is SGHRS and CDR2 is YFSETQ. The V gene lost 0 bases and the J gene lost 2 bases, with 10 bases spanning the gap. As DNA, the CDR3 is TGCGCCAGCAGCTTGGGTGGACTGTTCACAGATACGCAGTATTTT. This codes for CASSLGGLFTDTQYF.

The table lists this clonotype with many counts. One end of the junction varies from germline; a read error may be responsible. This chain uses TRBV5-1 with TRBJ2-7; TRBD1 is a possible D gene (5 bases). In germline, CDR1 is SGHRS, CDR2 YFSETQ. The CDR3 loop spans 13 amino acids. CDR3 loop: CASSFTGSYEQYF. In DNA form, the CDR3 reads TGTGCCAGCAGTTTTACAGGCTCCTACGAGCAGTACTTC.

Ten or more counts support this clonotype. The rearrangement uses TRBV29-1 and TRBJ1-1; D remains unclear. The CDR3 length is 10 residues. V lost 7 bases and J lost 1, with 4 bases in between. Germline lookup yields CDR1 SQVTM and CDR2 ANQGSEA. The CDR3 protein is CSAQNTEAFF. For the CDR3, the DNA is TGCAGCGCCCAGAACACTGAAGCTTTCTTT. Drawing the rest from reference TRBV29-1 and TRBJ1-1, the complete variable domain is SAVISQKPSRDICQRGTSLTIQCQVDSQVTMMFWYRQQPGQSLTLIATANQGSEATYESGFVIDKFPISRPNLTFSTLTVSNMSPEDSSIYLCSAQNTEAFFGQGTRLTVV.

This clonotype was seen only a few times. The V call is TRBV7-3, the J call TRBJ2-1; 10 nucleotides agree with TRBD2. V shed 4 bases, J shed 1 base, and the junction held 4 bases outside the gene matches. The CDR3 runs to 16 residues. Germline V gives CDR1 SGHTA, CDR2 FQGTGA. CDR3 coding DNA: TGTGCCAGCAGCTCCTGGACTAGCGGTTCCTACAATGAGCAGTTCTTC. It is translated as CASSSWTSGSYNEQFF.

This clonotype was counted only a few times. The chain is built from TRBV20-1 and TRBJ2-7, with 11 bases aligning to TRBD2. The length of the CDR3 is 15 residues. CDR1 is DFQATT, CDR2 SNEGSKA, per germline (reference sequence). V dropped 2 bases and J dropped 6; count of bases not matched to a gene: 9. The CDR3 loop is CSARMRNSGGVEQYF. CDR3 in DNA: TGCAGTGCTAGAATGCGGAATAGCGGGGGGGTCGAGCAGTACTTC.

This rearrangement joins TRBV7-9 to TRBJ2-5; D possibly corresponds to TRBD2 (6 bases). This CDR3 region has 15 residues. V gave up 5 bases and J gave up 3 bases, with 16 bases separating them. The germline gives CDR1 SEHNR, CDR2 FQNEAQ (reference sequence). The DNA of the CDR3 is TGTGCCAGCAGCCCCGTTGGTGGCGGGGAAGAGACCCAGTACTTC. It is translated as CASSPVGGGEETQYF. The full variable domain, completed using reference TRBV7-9 and TRBJ2-5, is DTGVSQNPRHKITKRGQNVTFRCDPISEHNRLYWYRQTLGQGPEFLTYFQNEAQLEKSRLLSDRFSAERPKGSFSTLEIQRTEQGDSAMYLCASSPVGGGEETQYFGPGTRLLVL.

This clonotype was seen a handful of times. The chain is built from TRBV3-1 and TRBJ2-7, with no clear D. V dropped 0 bases and J dropped 4 bases, with 13 bases sitting between them. The germline CDR1 and CDR2 sequences are LGHDT and YNNKEL (reference sequence). This CDR3 has 15 residues. The CDR3 reads CASSQDGARRYEQYF. The CDR3 DNA reads as TGTGCCAGCAGCCAAGATGGAGCGCGGCGGTACGAGCAGTACTTC.

V is TRBV12-3 or TRBV12-4 and J is TRBJ1-1, with 8 nucleotides matching TRBD1. The CDR3 contains 14 residues. Germline trimming cut 7 bases from V and 1 base from J; bases unmatched to any gene: 5. DNA for the CDR3: TGTGCCAGCATCATACAGGGGGGGAACACTGAAGCTTTCTTT. Protein: CASIIQGGNTEAFF.

This clonotype was counted between two and nine times. V and J are TRBV20-1 and TRBJ1-2; 9 nucleotides align to TRBD1. Per germline, CDR1 DFQATT and CDR2 SNEGSKA (reference sequence). The CDR3 sequence is 14 residues long. Trimming cost V 6 bases and J 5 bases; bases outside gene matches: 10. In DNA form, the CDR3 reads TGCAGTGCAGACCCCGGGACAGGGAAATATGGCTACACCTTC. This gives the protein CSADPGTGKYGYTF.

This chain links TRBV12-3 or TRBV12-4 with TRBJ2-3; tentatively, D is TRBD1 (5 bases). The CDR3 has 13 residues. V was shortened by 8 bases and J by 4 bases, with 13 bases between the two germline ends. Here the CDR3 reads CASASGPSDTQYF. The CDR3, as DNA: TGTGCCAGCGCCTCAGGGCCTTCAGATACGCAGTATTTT.

This chain connects TRBV10-3 to TRBJ1-1, with 7 bases lining up with TRBD1. The CDR3 runs 14 residues. Trimming removed 6 bases from V and 0 bases from J; junction bases left unmatched: 4. CDR1 is ENHRY and CDR2 is SYGVKD in the germline V gene. Written as DNA, the CDR3 is TGTGCCATCAGGAGGGACAGCATGAACACTGAAGCTTTCTTT. It yields the protein CAIRRDSMNTEAFF.

About this clonotype: A read error may account for a junction end that differs from germline. The chain combines TRBV3-1 with TRBJ2-3; D gene ambiguous. The CDR3 runs to 13 residues. Germline loops: CDR1 LGHDT, CDR2 YNNKEL (reference sequence). DNA for the CDR3: TGTGCCGGCAGCCAAGCTTTAGGAGATACGCAGTATTTT. It specifies CAGSQALGDTQYF.